These 28 T cell receptor beta chains originate from one sample sequenced in a study of blood T cells in healthy people across ages. Together with a sample-barcoded 5' primer, a J-beta primer mix was included in a second PCR lasting roughly 7 to 11 cycles. One entry per CDR3 protein, called by TCRdb with MiXCR from the 5' RACE reads. In the table there are 710,000 or so distinct CDR3 sequences, about 34% of which are singletons. Sample: blood. Every receptor here comes from an elderly woman in good health.

This clonotype was observed many times. This chain joins TRBV10-3 and TRBJ2-7; TRBD1 matches at 11 bases. Per germline, CDR1 ENHRY and CDR2 SYGVKD. Trimming at V came to 6 bases and at J to 2 bases, leaving 3 bases not matched to a gene. The CDR3 totals 14 residues. The CDR3 sequence: CAIRGTGGAYEQYF. DNA of the CDR3: TGTGCCATCAGGGGGACAGGGGGGGCCTACGAGCAGTACTTC.

This clonotype was recorded at least ten times. The rearrangement links TRBV20-1 to TRBJ1-6, with 7 bases lining up with TRBD1. CDR1 is DFQATT and CDR2 is SNEGSKA in the germline V gene (reference sequence). Germline trimming cut 0 bases from V and 3 bases from J; bases unmatched to any gene: 11. This CDR3 is 18 amino acids long. The CDR3 DNA reads TGCAGTGCTAGAGAGGAAGTGAAACAGGGGTACTATAATTCACCCCTCCACTTT. Amino acids: CSAREEVKQGYYNSPLHF.

This clonotype appeared many times. The chain uses TRBV27 and TRBJ2-5; D remains unclear. In germline, CDR1 is MNHEY, CDR2 SMNVEV (reference sequence). With 6 bases removed from V and 2 bases from J, the gap between germline ends came to 10 bases. The length of the CDR3 is 13 residues. CDR3 amino acids: CASSSRPQETQYF. The CDR3 DNA is TGTGCCAGCAGCTCTAGACCTCAAGAGACCCAGTACTTC.

Worth noting for this clonotype: Being one base from a much bigger clone, this may be a read error. The chain joins TRBV25-1 to TRBJ2-5; 8 bases match TRBD1. V trimming: 9 bases; J trimming: 4 bases; junction bases outside the gene matches: 7. This CDR3 has 13 amino acids. The germline CDR1 and CDR2 sequences are MGHDK and SYGVNS. The CDR3 is CASQGAGGETQYF. The CDR3, as DNA: TGTGCCAGTCAGGGGGCGGGTGGAGAGACCCAGTACTTC.

The V and J genes are TRBV30 and TRBJ1-5, with TRBD1 identical over 9 bases. CDR1 is GTSNPN, CDR2 SVGIG, per germline (reference sequence). The V gene end was trimmed by 5 bases and the J gene end by 3 bases; junction bases not matched to a gene: 14. The CDR3 is 17 amino acids. CDR3 bases: TGTGCCTGGGGTGCCGGGACAGGGTCATGGGTCAATCAGCCCCAGCATTTT. Amino acids: CAWGAGTGSWVNQPQHF.

This clonotype was recorded many times. The CDR3 region has the DNA TGTGCCACCAGCATGAGGAGACAGGCTGAAAAACTGTTTTTT. It is translated as CATSMRRQAEKLFF. The chain carries TRBV15 and TRBJ1-4; D may be TRBD1 (6 bases). Trimming shortened V by 4 bases and J by 7 bases, and 13 bases separated the two germline ends. The length of the CDR3 is 14 residues. CDR1 is LNHNV, CDR2 YYDKDF, per germline (reference sequence). Supplemented by reference TRBV15 and TRBJ1-4, the full variable domain reads DAMVIQNPRYQVTQFGKPVTLSCSQTLNHNVMYWYQQKSSQAPKLLFHYYDKDFNNEADTPDNFQSRRPNTSFCFLDIRSPGLGDTAMYLCATSMRRQAEKLFFGSGTQLSVL.

A note on this clonotype: The junction departs from the called germline gene at one end, perhaps through a read error. The chain combines TRBV20-1 with TRBJ1-5; 9 bases align to TRBD1. The length of the CDR3 is 12 residues. The germline CDR1 and CDR2 sequences are DFQATT and SNEGSKA (reference sequence). The CDR3 here is CSAGQGNRPQHF. The CDR3 nucleotides are TGCAGTGCCGGACAGGGGAATCGGCCCCAGCATTTT.

This clonotype was recorded at least ten times. The chain joins TRBV6-5 to TRBJ1-4, with a tentative D call TRBD1 (5 bases). CDR1 is MNHEY and CDR2 is SVGAGI in the germline V gene. The V end was cut by 2 bases, the J end by 7 bases, with 14 bases between. The CDR3 consists of 15 residues. CDR3 DNA sequence: TGTGCCAGCAGTTACGATTCTCACCAGGGTGAAAAACTGTTTTTT. It yields the protein CASSYDSHQGEKLFF.

This clonotype turned up a few times. One base away lies a much larger clone, so this may be a sequencing read error. This chain uses TRBV4-2 with TRBJ2-1, with unresolved D. The last part of the DNA fits TRBJ2-7 better; the J call may be wrong. Germline assignment: CDR1 LGHNA and CDR2 YNFKEQ. This CDR3 is 15 amino acids long. In DNA, the CDR3 is TGTGCCAGCAGCCAAGTTCGGAGCTCCTACAATGAGCAGTACTTC. As protein: CASSQVRSSYNEQYF.

A note on this clonotype: The germline gene is not matched at one end of the junction; a read error may be the cause. The chain couples TRBV6-1 to TRBJ1-5, with 7 positions matching TRBD1. The CDR3 covers 18 residues. The germline V gene encodes CDR1 MNHNS and CDR2 SASEGT. CDR3 bases: TGTGCCGGCAGTCTAAGACCGAGACAGGGTAGAAGAAATCAGCCCCAGCATTTT. Its protein is CAGSLRPRQGRRNQPQHF.

This clonotype was picked up a small number of times. This may be a read error, as it is one base from a much larger clone. This sequence joins TRBV29-1 and TRBJ2-1; TRBD1 matches 9 bases. Germline loops: CDR1 SQVTM, CDR2 ANQGSEA. V shed 5 bases and J 7 bases; nucleotides not matched to a gene: 6. This CDR3 has 13 residues. CDR3 bases: TGCAGCGTTCAGGGACAGGGAGGGAATGAGCAGTTCTTC. Its translation is CSVQGQGGNEQFF.

The rearrangement uses TRBV4-3 and TRBJ2-1; D is tentatively TRBD1 or TRBD2 (6 bases each). V dropped 0 bases and J dropped 4 bases, with 13 bases sitting between them. The CDR3 runs to 16 residues. Per the germline V gene, CDR1 is LGHNA and CDR2 is YSLEER. DNA of the CDR3: TGCGCCAGCAGCCAAGATTTAGGGGGGACTTACAATGAGCAGTTCTTC. It is translated as CASSQDLGGTYNEQFF.

The chain uses TRBV24-1 and TRBJ1-1; D may be TRBD1 (5 bases). Germline V gene lookup returns CDR1 KGHDR and CDR2 SFDVKD. This CDR3 comprises 15 residues. V lost 5 bases and J lost 0, with 12 bases in between. CDR3 region: CATSVTGLLNTEAFF. The DNA for the CDR3 is TGTGCCACCAGTGTAACAGGACTTTTGAACACTGAAGCTTTCTTT.

This clonotype was seen at least ten times. This chain joins TRBV6-2 or TRBV6-3 and TRBJ1-2; tentative D call: TRBD1 (5 bases). V was cut by 2 bases and J by 5 bases, with 12 bases left in between. This CDR3 contains 14 residues. Looked up from germline, CDR1 is MNHEY and CDR2 is SVGEGT. CDR3 nucleotide sequence: TGTGCCAGCAGTTACAGGGGCCTCCATTATGGCTACACCTTC. Translating gives CASSYRGLHYGYTF.

J is TRBJ2-1 and V is TRBV28, with 11 bases lining up with TRBD2. V was clipped by 5 bases and J by 8 bases; unmatched bases: 11. CDR3 size: 16 residues. Germline V gene data show CDR1 as MDHEN and CDR2 as SYDVKM. The CDR3 region is CASSEIGSGGADEQFF. Written as DNA, the CDR3 is TGTGCCAGCAGTGAAATAGGTAGCGGGGGGGCCGATGAGCAGTTCTTC.

The rearrangement joins TRBV20-1 to TRBJ1-2; 10 bases align to TRBD1. The CDR3 covers 15 residues. CDR1 and CDR2 (germline): DFQATT, SNEGSKA (reference sequence). Trimming removed 3 bases from V and 7 bases from J; junction bases left unmatched: 11. The CDR3 is CSASGLLDRGGGYTF. The DNA for the CDR3 is TGCAGTGCTAGTGGGTTGTTGGACAGGGGGGGTGGCTACACCTTC.

This clonotype showed up many times. J is TRBJ2-7 and V is TRBV30; the D gene could be TRBD1 or TRBD2 (5 bases each). CDR1 GTSNPN and CDR2 SVGIG come from the germline V gene (reference sequence). The CDR3 extends over 14 amino acids. The V and J ends lost 2 bases and 0 bases respectively, with 11 bases between them. The DNA for the CDR3 is TGTGCCTGGAGTTGGGGGTCCAGCTCCTACGAGCAGTACTTC. Translating it yields CAWSWGSSSYEQYF.

This clonotype was detected ten times or more. The CDR3 region has the DNA TGCAGTGCCAACGGACGACAGGGGGCGTACGAGCAGTACTTC. Protein: CSANGRQGAYEQYF. The chain links TRBV20-1 to TRBJ2-7; 10 bases fit TRBD1. Germline V gene sequence: CDR1 DFQATT, CDR2 SNEGSKA (reference sequence). The trim removed 6 bases at V and 4 bases at J, leaving 9 bases unmatched. This CDR3 is built from 14 residues.

This clonotype was observed a handful of times. CDR3 amino acids: CASSIGGTENGYTF. Here the CDR3 DNA reads TGCGCCAGCAGCATTGGCGGGACGGAAAATGGCTACACCTTC. V gene TRBV5-1 combines with J gene TRBJ1-2; D might be TRBD1 (5 bases). In germline, CDR1 is SGHRS, CDR2 YFSETQ. V lost 4 bases, J lost 6 bases, and 16 bases lay in between. This CDR3 is 14 amino acids long. Based on the CDR3 plus reference TRBV5-1 and TRBJ1-2, the full variable domain is KAGVTQTPRYLIKTRGQQVTLSCSPISGHRSVSWYQQTPGQGLQFLFEYFSETQRNKGNFPGRFSGRQFSNSRSEMNVSTLELGDSALYLCASSIGGTENGYTFGSGTRLTVV.

This clonotype has at least ten counts. V gene TRBV7-2 combines with J gene TRBJ1-2; D not resolved. CDR3 length: 16 residues. The V and J ends lost 7 bases and 2 bases respectively, with 20 bases between them. Germline V gene lookup returns CDR1 SGHTA and CDR2 FQGNSA. This chain's CDR3 is CASILHGEVGNYGYTF. In DNA form, the CDR3 reads TGTGCCAGCATCCTCCACGGTGAGGTTGGCAACTATGGCTACACCTTC.

The chain is built from TRBV13 and TRBJ2-5; D might be TRBD1 or TRBD2, each matching 5 bases. Germline CDR1 and CDR2: PRHDT and FYEKMQ (reference sequence). This CDR3 has 16 residues. Deletions cut 5 bases from V and 4 bases from J, with 20 bases between. CDR3 sequence: CASSILGRGYRETQYF. The CDR3 DNA is TGTGCCAGCAGCATCCTGGGACGGGGCTACCGAGAGACCCAGTACTTC.

This clonotype was seen ten or more times. This chain joins TRBV20-1 and TRBJ2-5; D may be TRBD1 or TRBD2 (5 bases each). Trimming left V 6 bases short and J 5 bases short, with 16 bases between. Germline loops: CDR1 DFQATT, CDR2 SNEGSKA (reference sequence). This CDR3 is built from 13 residues. The CDR3 region is CSATPGAGETQYF. For the CDR3, the DNA is TGCAGTGCAACGCCCGGGGCGGGTGAGACCCAGTACTTC.

This clonotype has ten or more counts. The J gene is TRBJ2-5, the V gene TRBV5-4; D might be TRBD2 (6 bases). Trimming cost V 0 bases and J 1 base, with 13 bases left between them. In germline, CDR1 is SGHNT, CDR2 YYREEE (reference sequence). The CDR3 is 16 amino acids. The DNA of the CDR3 is TGTGCCAGCAGCTTGGCTGCGGGACTCTTCCAAGAGACCCAGTACTTC. It is translated as CASSLAAGLFQETQYF.

This clonotype appeared many times. This rearrangement joins TRBV7-9 to TRBJ1-1; unclear D gene. Germline CDR1 SEHNR, CDR2 FQNEAQ (reference sequence). The germline V and J ends were trimmed by 0 bases and 4 bases, with 9 bases remaining between them. The CDR3 spans 14 residues. As DNA, the CDR3 is TGTGCCAGCAGCTTAGCCAACACGGGCACTGAAGCTTTCTTT. Its translation is CASSLANTGTEAFF. The variable domain in full, completed from reference TRBV7-9 and TRBJ1-1, reads DTGVSQNPRHKITKRGQNVTFRCDPISEHNRLYWYRQTLGQGPEFLTYFQNEAQLEKSRLLSDRFSAERPKGSFSTLEIQRTEQGDSAMYLCASSLANTGTEAFFGQGTRLTVV.

This clonotype was detected only a few times. This chain uses TRBV12-3 or TRBV12-4 with TRBJ2-3; D is uncertain. Trimming stripped 2 bases from V and 4 bases from J, with 13 bases between. CDR3 size: 15 residues. CDR3 nucleotides: TGTGCCAGCAGTTTATTTAGCAGCAGAGCAGATACGCAGTATTTT. This encodes CASSLFSSRADTQYF.

Regarding this clonotype: This may stem from a read error, because a much larger clone lies one nucleotide away. The chain links TRBV7-3 to TRBJ2-3; 12 nucleotides match TRBD2. This CDR3 comprises 16 residues. Germline CDR1 SGHTA, CDR2 FQGTGA. The CDR3 DNA is TGTGTCAGCAGTTTCCTAGCGGGGGGGAGCACAGATACGCAGTATTTT. It yields the protein CVSSFLAGGSTDTQYF. The variable domain in full, completed from reference TRBV7-3 and TRBJ2-3, reads GAGVSQTPSNKVTEKGKYVELRCDPISGHTALYWYRQSLGQGPEFLIYFQGTGAADDSGLPNDRFFAVRPEGSVSTLKIQRTERGDSAVYLCVSSFLAGGSTDTQYFGPGTRLTVL.

This clonotype has a handful of counts. The V call is TRBV7-9, the J call TRBJ1-6; D is perhaps TRBD1 (5 bases). With 4 bases removed from V and 5 bases from J, the gap between germline ends came to 15 bases. This CDR3 comprises 16 residues. Germline CDR1 is SEHNR and CDR2 is FQNEAQ (reference sequence). The DNA for the CDR3 is TGTGCCAGCAGCTCCGTAGGTGGGACGGATAATTCACCCCTCCACTTT. This encodes CASSSVGGTDNSPLHF.

This clonotype occurred a few times. The chain links TRBV2 to TRBJ1-6; possible D gene TRBD1, 5 bases. This CDR3 has 13 amino acids. Germline CDR1 and CDR2: SNHLY and FYNNEI. Trimming removed 4 bases at V and 9 bases at J, with 10 bases between. This CDR3 reads CASSVGVGSPLHF. The CDR3 DNA reads as TGTGCCAGCAGTGTAGGGGTGGGTTCACCCCTCCACTTT.